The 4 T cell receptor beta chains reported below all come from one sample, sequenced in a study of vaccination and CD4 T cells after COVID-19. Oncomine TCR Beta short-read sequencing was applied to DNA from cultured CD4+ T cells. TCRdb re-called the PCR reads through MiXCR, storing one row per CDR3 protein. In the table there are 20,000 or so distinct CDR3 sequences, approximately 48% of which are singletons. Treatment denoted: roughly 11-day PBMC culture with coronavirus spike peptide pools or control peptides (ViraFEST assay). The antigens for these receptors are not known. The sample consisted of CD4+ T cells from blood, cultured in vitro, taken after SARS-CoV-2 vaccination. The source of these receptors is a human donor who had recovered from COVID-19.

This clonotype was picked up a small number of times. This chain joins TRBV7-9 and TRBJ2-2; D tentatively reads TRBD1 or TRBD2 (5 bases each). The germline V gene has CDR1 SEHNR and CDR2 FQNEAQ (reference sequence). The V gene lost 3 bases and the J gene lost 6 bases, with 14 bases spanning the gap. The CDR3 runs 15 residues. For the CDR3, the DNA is TGTGCCAGCAGCTTTGGGGACCCTATAGCCGGGGAGCTGTTTTTT. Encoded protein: CASSFGDPIAGELFF.

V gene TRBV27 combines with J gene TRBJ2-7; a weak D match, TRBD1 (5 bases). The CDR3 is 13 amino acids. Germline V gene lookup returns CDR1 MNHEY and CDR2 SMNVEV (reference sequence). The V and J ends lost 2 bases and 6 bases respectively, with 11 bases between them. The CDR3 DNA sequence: TGTGCCAGCAGTTTACAGGGTTTATCCGAGCAGTACTTC. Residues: CASSLQGLSEQYF.

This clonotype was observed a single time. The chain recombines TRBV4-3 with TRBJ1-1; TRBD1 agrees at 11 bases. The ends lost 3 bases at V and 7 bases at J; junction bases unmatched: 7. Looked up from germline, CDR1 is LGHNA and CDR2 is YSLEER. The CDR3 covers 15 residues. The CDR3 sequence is CASSQWTGGSDEAFF. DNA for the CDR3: TGCGCCAGCAGCCAGTGGACAGGGGGCAGTGATGAAGCTTTCTTT.

The CDR3 reads CSARDTGRGANQPQHF. Here the CDR3 DNA reads TGCAGTGCTAGAGATACAGGCAGGGGGGCCAATCAGCCCCAGCATTTT. The chain employs TRBV20-1 and TRBJ1-5; 7 bases line up with TRBD1. V shed 0 bases and J 3 bases; nucleotides not matched to a gene: 8. The V gene's germline CDR1 is DFQATT and CDR2 SNEGSKA (reference sequence). The CDR3 is made up of 16 amino acids.